The sequence of this TCR beta chain was determined in a study of OX40 agonist ivuxolimab in advanced cancers. The wider study: Hepatocellular carcinoma, melanoma, renal cell or head and neck cancer occurred in dose-escalation patients.

J gave up 0 bases and V 3 bases, and 11 bases lay outside the gene matches. CDR3 length: 18 residues. CDR1 LGHNA and CDR2 YNFKEQ come from the germline V gene. On this clone itself: Its target is unknown.

Sequencing used immunoSEQ multiplex PCR; TCRdb keeps in-frame clones, though not all of them. The data contain about 58,000 clones, around 83% of them singletons. The study, taken as a whole, reports: On average, CD8+ T cells showed a greater number of expanded clones than CD4+. By week 6 at 0.1 to 3.0 mg/kg, blood CD4+ and CD8+ T cells had expanded clonally. Antigen targets of the expanded peripheral T cells went undetermined.

The chain has TRBV4-2 and TRBJ1-3, with 7 bases aligning to TRBD1. The source was CD4+ or CD8+ T cells sorted from blood, collected in a trial of the OX40 agonist ivuxolimab. The clonotype was recovered from an adult with an advanced solid tumor such as melanoma, head and neck, liver or kidney cancer. The CDR3 protein is CASSHISTGTVSGNTIYF. CDR3 in DNA: TGTGCCAGCAGCCACATCTCCACCGGGACAGTCTCTGGAAACACCATATATTTT.